This T cell receptor beta chain was identified in a study of T cells in Graves' hyperthyroidism and ophthalmopathy. Amplified TCR beta CDR3 regions derived from RNA transcripts. A set of HTBI primers served as the primers for a first-round RT-PCR of the TCR CDR3. TCRdb analysed the multiplex PCR reads with MiXCR anew, one entry per CDR3 protein. This table holds under 750,000 distinct CDR3 sequences, around 20% found once. As concerns this clonotype: The target antigen is unknown. The conserved final phenylalanine or tryptophan is absent from the CDR3, which likely points to a read error.

V shed 7 bases, J shed 2 bases, and the junction held 8 bases outside the gene matches. The CDR3 has 14 amino acids. Germline CDR1 SQVTM, CDR2 ANQGSEA. Study results and limitations: The model predicted ophthalmopathy a median approximately 6.3 months before onset. A model using 13 V-J features told ophthalmopathy apart from stable hyperthyroidism.

Sequencing was performed on blood. The clonotype was recovered from a woman aged 45-59 years with Graves' hyperthyroidism that later progressed to Graves' ophthalmopathy. The chain employs TRBV29-1 and TRBJ1-2, with 9 bases that match TRBD1. CDR3 in DNA: TGCAGCGCCCCGGGAGGACAGGGGAACTATGGCTACACCTTA. Its translation: CSAPGGQGNYGYTL.